The clone carrying this T cell receptor (beta chain) occurred many times. Germline-derived CDR1 and CDR2 are MNHEY and SMNVEV (reference sequence). The CDR3 is 15 amino acids. The V segment lost 5 bases and the J segment 3 bases; nucleotides outside the gene matches: 3. TCRdb reprocessed the RT-PCR reads with MiXCR, giving one entry per CDR3 protein. This sample has about 110,000 distinct CDR3 sequences, with approximately 40% found just once. This sample was included in a study of patients and donors after allogeneic stem cell transplantation. This clonotype was obtained from a human donor who was either an allogeneic HSCT recipient or a stem cell or donor lymphocyte infusion donor (not recorded which). It is not recorded whose cells these are; they may come from a transplant donor. The rearrangement links TRBV27 to TRBJ2-1; 11 bases line up with TRBD2. Sequencing used blood, either unsorted or a sorted T cell fraction (not recorded which). CDR3 in amino acids: CASSRGTSGYNEQFF. In nucleotides, the CDR3 is TGTGCCAGCAGTCGAGGGACTAGCGGCTACAATGAGCAGTTCTTC.